The 29 T cell receptor beta chains listed next were all sequenced from one sample in a study of cytomegalovirus exposure and HLA in healthy donors. It was with 60 Vbeta and 13 Jbeta primers that the PCR ran. Profiling relied on immunoSEQ multiplex PCR, and the TCRdb table lists in-frame clones only, not all of them. The sample consists of about 120,000 clones, around 86% of them appearing once. Sequencing input: PBMCs. Receptors originate from a young man in good health and CMV-seronegative.

CDR3 nucleotides: TGTGCCAGCAGCGCCGGGTCTGGCGGGGGTCAACACAATGAGCAGTTCTTC. Amino acids: CASSAGSGGGQHNEQFF. J is TRBJ2-1 and V is TRBV7-2; TRBD2 agrees at 7 bases. This CDR3 is built from 17 residues. With V trimmed by 5 bases and J by 5 bases, 15 bases remained unmatched. Germline assignment: CDR1 SGHTA and CDR2 FQGNSA.

The chain combines TRBV2 with TRBJ2-1, with D possibly matching TRBD2 (5 bases). V lost 8 bases and J lost 7, with 9 bases in between. Germline loops: CDR1 SNHLY, CDR2 FYNNEI. The CDR3 runs 11 residues. CDR3 bases: TGTGCCAGCCGGGGAGAGAATGAGCAGTTCTTC. It codes for CASRGENEQFF.

The V and J genes are TRBV19 and TRBJ1-2; TRBD1 aligns across 8 bases. Germline CDR1 LNHDA, CDR2 SQIVND (reference sequence). The CDR3 length is 12 residues. Trimming cost V 5 bases and J 8 bases; bases outside gene matches: 4. The CDR3 region has the DNA TGTGCCAGTAGTGACAGGGGACCGGGCTACACCTTC. This encodes CASSDRGPGYTF. The whole variable domain, remainder taken from reference TRBV19 and TRBJ1-2, is DGGITQSPKYLFRKEGQNVTLSCEQNLNHDAMYWYRQDPGQGLRLIYYSQIVNDFQKGDIAEGYSVSREKKESFPLTVTSAQKNPTAFYLCASSDRGPGYTFGSGTRLTVV.

The chain has TRBV6-5 and TRBJ2-7, with 8 bases lining up with TRBD2. CDR1 is MNHEY and CDR2 is SVGAGI in the germline V gene. The CDR3 sequence is 15 residues long. Trimming at V came to 6 bases and at J to 5 bases, leaving 12 bases not matched to a gene. The CDR3 protein is CASSHNGGAGDEQYF. In DNA, the CDR3 is TGTGCCAGCAGCCACAACGGGGGGGCCGGGGACGAGCAGTACTTC.

To note about this clone: A read error may produce the germline difference seen at one junction end. This chain links TRBV11-3 with TRBJ2-6; 7 positions match TRBD1. CDR3 length: 17 amino acids. Germline values: CDR1 SGHNT, CDR2 YENEEA. CDR3 residues: CASSLDAGGSGANGLTF. As DNA, the CDR3 is TGTGCCAGCAGCTTAGATGCAGGGGGATCTGGGGCCAACGGCCTGACTTTC.

This chain connects TRBV5-4 to TRBJ1-1, with TRBD1 matching over 10 bases. Germline CDR1 and CDR2: SGHNT and YYREEE (reference sequence). The CDR3 has 14 amino acids. V lost 4 bases to trimming and J lost 4 bases; unmatched junction nucleotides: 4. The CDR3 DNA follows: TGTGCCAGCAGCGTGACAGGGGGCCTCACTGAAGCTTTCTTT. Translated, it gives CASSVTGGLTEAFF. The variable domain in full, with the rest retrieved from reference TRBV5-4 and TRBJ1-1, is ETGVTQSPTHLIKTRGQQVTLRCSSQSGHNTVSWYQQALGQGPQFIFQYYREEENGRGNFPPRFSGLQFPNYSSELNVNALELDDSALYLCASSVTGGLTEAFFGQGTRLTVV.

The CDR3 reads CASSLGVMDTQYF. Here the CDR3 DNA reads TGTGCCAGCAGCTTAGGAGTAATGGATACGCAGTATTTT. V is TRBV7-9 and J is TRBJ2-3; D gene uncertain. Germline CDR1 is SEHNR and CDR2 is FQNEAQ (reference sequence). Trimming cost V 1 base and J 6 bases, with 8 bases left between them. The CDR3 consists of 13 residues.

The chain carries TRBV5-4 and TRBJ1-1; D is perhaps TRBD1 (6 bases). Germline CDR1 SGHNT, CDR2 YYREEE (reference sequence). The CDR3 sequence is 14 residues long. V was clipped by 0 bases and J by 6 bases, with 12 bases between them. CDR3 nucleotide sequence: TGTGCCAGCAGCTTGGGGGTCCCAGGGGCTGAAGCTTTCTTT. Translation gives CASSLGVPGAEAFF.

The rearrangement joins TRBV5-1 to TRBJ2-1; 12 nucleotides agree with TRBD2. Germline V gives CDR1 SGHRS, CDR2 YFSETQ. J lost 9 bases, V lost 3 bases, and 16 bases had no gene match. There are 18 residues in the CDR3. CDR3 sequence (DNA): TGCGCCAGCAGCTCCATGTCGGCTAGCGGGGGGGGGACAGGTGAGCAGTTCTTC. Protein product: CASSSMSASGGGTGEQFF.

The chain uses TRBV15 and TRBJ2-7; D gene uncertain. Trimming shortened V by 6 bases and J by 8 bases, and 14 bases separated the two germline ends. The CDR3 spans 12 residues. Germline V lookup: CDR1 LNHNV, CDR2 YYDKDF (reference sequence). The CDR3 reads CATSRPERQQYF. The CDR3 bases are TGTGCCACCAGTAGACCCGAGAGGCAGCAGTACTTC.

There are a few counts of this clone. The chain joins TRBV18 to TRBJ2-5, with 7 bases that match TRBD1. This CDR3 spans 15 amino acids. Germline CDR1 and CDR2: KGHSH and LQKENI. V lost 1 base to trimming and J lost 4 bases; unmatched junction nucleotides: 6. The CDR3 protein is CASSPRRGQGETQYF. Here the CDR3 DNA reads TGTGCCAGCTCACCACGAAGGGGGCAGGGAGAGACCCAGTACTTC.

The chain couples TRBV5-6 to TRBJ2-3, with D possibly being TRBD1 (5 bases). Trimming stripped 1 base from V and 2 bases from J, with 17 bases between. Looked up from germline, CDR1 is SGHDT and CDR2 is YYEEEE. There are 17 residues in the CDR3. The CDR3 DNA reads TGTGCCAGCAGCTTGTACCGAAGCAGGGAACCCACAGATACGCAGTATTTT. Its translation is CASSLYRSREPTDTQYF. The whole variable domain, filled in from reference TRBV5-6 and TRBJ2-3, reads DAGVTQSPTHLIKTRGQQVTLRCSPKSGHDTVSWYQQALGQGPQFIFQYYEEEERQRGNFPDRFSGHQFPNYSSELNVNALLLGDSALYLCASSLYRSREPTDTQYFGPGTRLTVL.

This chain links TRBV28 with TRBJ2-3; TRBD1 is a possible D gene (8 bases). Trimming removed 8 bases at V and 3 bases at J, with 30 bases between. The CDR3 contains 19 residues. The germline V gene encodes CDR1 MDHEN and CDR2 SYDVKM. CDR3 DNA: TGTGCCAGCTCCACAAAGACTTTTACAGGGGGAGGGAGGACAGATACGCAGTATTTT. Its protein product is CASSTKTFTGGGRTDTQYF. Based on the CDR3 plus reference TRBV28 and TRBJ2-3, the full variable domain is DVKVTQSSRYLVKRTGEKVFLECVQDMDHENMFWYRQDPGLGLRLIYFSYDVKMKEKGDIPEGYSVSREKKERFSLILESASTNQTSMYLCASSTKTFTGGGRTDTQYFGPGTRLTVL.

The chain recombines TRBV27 with TRBJ2-7; tentative D call: TRBD1 (6 bases). The CDR3 extends over 14 amino acids. Germline CDR1 MNHEY, CDR2 SMNVEV (reference sequence). Trimming pared 3 bases from V and 2 bases from J, leaving 11 bases between. The CDR3 DNA reads TGTGCCAGCAGTTTGAGCAGGGACACCTACGAGCAGTACTTC. This sequence encodes CASSLSRDTYEQYF.

Of note for this clone: One end of the junction is discordant with germline, which a read error may explain. The rearrangement joins TRBV4-2 to TRBJ1-3; D remains unclear. The CDR3 extends over 16 amino acids. CDR1 and CDR2 from the germline V gene are LGHNA and YNFKEQ. In DNA form, the CDR3 reads TGTGCCAGCAGCCAAGAGGCTACGCGTTCTGGAGACACCATATATTTT. Its translation: CASSQEATRSGDTIYF.

The V call is TRBV27, the J call TRBJ2-7, with 12 bases that match TRBD1. The V segment lost 10 bases and the J segment 3 bases; nucleotides outside the gene matches: 10. CDR3 size: 15 residues. Germline V gives CDR1 MNHEY, CDR2 SMNVEV (reference sequence). The CDR3 DNA reads TGTGCCACCGGGAGGGGGACAGGGGGCTTCTACGAGCAGTACTTC. As protein: CATGRGTGGFYEQYF.

CDR3 bases: TGCGCCAGCAGCATAAGACAGGGGGGCATGAACACTGAAGCTTTCTTT. It is translated as CASSIRQGGMNTEAFF. The rearrangement links TRBV5-1 to TRBJ1-1, with TRBD1 matching over 9 bases. This CDR3 is 16 amino acids long. Germline assignment: CDR1 SGHRS and CDR2 YFSETQ. V shed 4 bases and J 0 bases; nucleotides not matched to a gene: 7. The whole variable domain, filled in from reference TRBV5-1 and TRBJ1-1, reads KAGVTQTPRYLIKTRGQQVTLSCSPISGHRSVSWYQQTPGQGLQFLFEYFSETQRNKGNFPGRFSGRQFSNSRSEMNVSTLELGDSALYLCASSIRQGGMNTEAFFGQGTRLTVV.

The rearrangement uses TRBV7-9 and TRBJ2-1, with TRBD2 matching over 9 bases. Germline CDR1 reads SEHNR; CDR2 reads FQNEAQ (reference sequence). This CDR3 is 16 amino acids long. Losses at the gene ends were 3 bases for V and 9 bases for J; bases not matched to a gene: 12. In DNA form, the CDR3 reads TGTGCCAGCAGCTTTCCGAGCGGGCGGGGGGGTGGTGAGCAGTTCTTC. This sequence encodes CASSFPSGRGGGEQFF.

The rearrangement uses TRBV7-2 and TRBJ2-2; unclear D gene. The CDR3 totals 13 residues. CDR1 is SGHTA, CDR2 FQGNSA, per germline. The V and J ends lost 4 bases and 5 bases respectively, with 8 bases between them. CDR3 sequence (DNA): TGTGCCAGCAGCTCCGCGGTGACCGGGGAGCTGTTTTTT. Translating gives CASSSAVTGELFF.

The chain couples TRBV19 to TRBJ1-5; a weak D match, TRBD1 (6 bases). Germline V lookup: CDR1 LNHDA, CDR2 SQIVND (reference sequence). The V and J ends lost 11 bases and 1 base respectively, with 12 bases between them. This CDR3 region has 13 residues. CDR3 sequence reads: CASGQNSNQPQHF. In DNA, the CDR3 is TGTGCCTCGGGACAAAACAGCAATCAGCCCCAGCATTTT.

The chain couples TRBV30 to TRBJ2-5, with 8 bases identical to TRBD1. Germline loops: CDR1 GTSNPN, CDR2 SVGIG (reference sequence). Losses at the gene ends were 7 bases for V and 8 bases for J; bases not matched to a gene: 9. The CDR3 is made up of 12 amino acids. The DNA of the CDR3 is TGTGCCTTCTTTGGAGACAGGGGTACCCAGTACTTC. Its translation: CAFFGDRGTQYF.

CDR3 residues: CASSLDLTAFETQYF. The CDR3 coding sequence is TGTGCCAGCAGCTTAGATCTAACAGCCTTCGAGACCCAGTACTTC. V usage is TRBV11-2 and J usage is TRBJ2-5, with D unresolved. CDR1 SGHAT and CDR2 FQNNGV come from the germline V gene. Between the trimmed V and J ends, which lost 0 bases and 5 bases, there was a span of 13 bases. The CDR3 spans 15 residues. Full variable domain (remainder filled in from reference TRBV11-2 and TRBJ2-5): EAGVAQSPRYKIIEKRQSVAFWCNPISGHATLYWYQQILGQGPKLLIQFQNNGVVDDSQLPKDRFSAERLKGVDSTLKIQPAKLEDSAVYLCASSLDLTAFETQYFGPGTRLLVL.

The chain is built from TRBV6-1 and TRBJ1-1; TRBD1 is a possible D gene (6 bases). Germline V gene lookup returns CDR1 MNHNS and CDR2 SASEGT. This CDR3 comprises 15 residues. V was cut by 4 bases and J by 5 bases, with 17 bases left in between. CDR3 sequence (DNA): TGTGCCAGCAGTGTCTACAGGGCTGGGGGAACTGAAGCTTTCTTT. This sequence encodes CASSVYRAGGTEAFF.

Points on this clone: Sequence at one end of the junction differs from germline and may be a read error. This sequence joins TRBV6-1 and TRBJ1-5, with a weak D call TRBD1 (5 bases). CDR1 and CDR2 from the germline V gene are MNHNS and SASEGT. This CDR3 spans 13 amino acids. CDR3 region: CASSATDNQPQHF. The CDR3 nucleotides are TGTGCCAGCAGTGCTACGGACAATCAACCCCAGCATTTT.

This sequence joins TRBV6-5 and TRBJ2-7; 9 bases are a match to TRBD2. This CDR3 is built from 13 residues. Looked up from germline, CDR1 is MNHEY and CDR2 is SVGAGI. V lost 11 bases and J lost 1; bases outside the gene matches: 6. In DNA, the CDR3 is TGTGCCTCCGGACTAGCGACTTCCTACGAGCAGTACTTC. Encoded protein: CASGLATSYEQYF.

The V call is TRBV19, the J call TRBJ2-3, with D possibly TRBD1 on 5 matching bases. The germline V and J ends were trimmed by 2 bases and 4 bases, with 7 bases remaining between them. Germline lookup yields CDR1 LNHDA and CDR2 SQIVND (reference sequence). The length of the CDR3 is 13 residues. CDR3 region: CASSIKGSDTQYF. In nucleotides, the CDR3 is TGTGCCAGTAGTATAAAGGGGTCAGATACGCAGTATTTT.

The chain employs TRBV6-1 and TRBJ1-2, with 7 positions matching TRBD1. The V segment lost 6 bases and the J segment 7 bases; nucleotides outside the gene matches: 14. CDR3 size: 15 residues. Germline values: CDR1 MNHNS, CDR2 SASEGT. CDR3 protein: CASRGTVNPERGYTF. CDR3 DNA: TGTGCCAGCAGGGGGACAGTCAACCCCGAACGTGGCTACACCTTC.

Remarks on this clone: Other DNA sequences in this specimen translate into the identical CDR3. V is TRBV6-5 and J is TRBJ2-7; D not certain. Germline V CDR1 and CDR2: MNHEY, SVGAGI. The CDR3 loop spans 13 amino acids. V was cut by 0 bases and J by 4 bases, with 7 bases left in between. In DNA form, the CDR3 reads TGTGCCAGCAGTTACTCGGGCATATACGAGCAGTACTTC. Translating gives CASSYSGIYEQYF.

V is TRBV7-2 and J is TRBJ2-5; the match to TRBD1 covers 11 bases. Germline-derived CDR1 and CDR2 are SGHTA and FQGNSA. The CDR3 consists of 15 residues. V shed 4 bases and J 4 bases; nucleotides not matched to a gene: 5. This CDR3 reads CASSSDRGLSETQYF. The DNA of the CDR3 is TGTGCCAGCAGCTCGGACAGGGGGCTATCAGAGACCCAGTACTTC.